This passage covers 3 T cell receptor beta chains from one sample sequenced in a study of T cell repertoires in cytomegalovirus infection. TCRdb analysed the reads with MiXCR anew, one entry per CDR3 protein. In the table there are 200,000 to 250,000 distinct CDR3 sequences, 6% to 8% of which are singletons. Sample: PBMCs. These receptors originate from a human donor in good health (CMV status not recorded). Some clones in this sample may be carry-over from other donors' samples.

This clonotype was recorded many times. J is TRBJ2-1 and V is TRBV12-3 or TRBV12-4; D might be TRBD1 (6 bases). V gave up 5 bases and J gave up 2 bases, with 13 bases separating them. The CDR3 has 15 residues. The CDR3, as DNA: TGTGCCAGCAGTCAGCAGGGGTTACCCTACAATGAGCAGTTCTTC. Its translation is CASSQQGLPYNEQFF.

The chain joins TRBV6-2 or TRBV6-3 to TRBJ1-5; D is perhaps TRBD1 (6 bases). Germline values: CDR1 MNHEY, CDR2 SVGEGT. The germline V and J ends were trimmed by 5 bases and 3 bases, with 14 bases remaining between them. The CDR3 loop spans 15 amino acids. The CDR3 DNA is TGTGCCAGCAGTCGCCAGGGGAACCCCAATCAGCCCCAGCATTTT. Amino acid sequence: CASSRQGNPNQPQHF.

This clonotype occurred many times. The chain carries TRBV7-2 and TRBJ2-3; D might be TRBD1 or TRBD2, each matching 6 bases. CDR3 length: 15 residues. The V end lost 5 bases, the J end lost 0 bases, and 12 bases lay between the germline ends. CDR1 is SGHTA and CDR2 is FQGNSA in the germline V gene. CDR3 coding DNA: TGTGCCAGCAGCGTAGGGGGGCCTAGCACAGATACGCAGTATTTT. Translated: CASSVGGPSTDTQYF.